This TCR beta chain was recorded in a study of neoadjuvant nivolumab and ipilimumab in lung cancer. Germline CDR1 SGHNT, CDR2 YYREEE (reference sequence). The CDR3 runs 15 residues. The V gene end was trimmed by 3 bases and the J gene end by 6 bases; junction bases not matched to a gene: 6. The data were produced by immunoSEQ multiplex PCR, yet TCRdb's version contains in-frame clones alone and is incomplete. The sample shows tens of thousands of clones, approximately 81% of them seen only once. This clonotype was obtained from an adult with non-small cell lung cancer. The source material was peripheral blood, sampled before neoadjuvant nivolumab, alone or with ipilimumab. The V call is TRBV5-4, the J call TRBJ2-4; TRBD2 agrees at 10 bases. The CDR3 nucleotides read TGTGCCAGCAGCTCAGCGGGACTAGCGAGAAACATTCAGTACTTC. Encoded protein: CASSSAGLARNIQYF.